This record covers a single TCR beta chain. This clonotype has ten or more counts. What this receptor recognizes is not known. Nothing much larger sits one base from this clone, and base qualities are not available. As encoded in the germline V gene (reference sequence), CDR1 is SEHNR while CDR2 is FQNEAQ. V was cut back by 5 bases and J by 3 bases, leaving a gap of 14 bases between them. From cysteine to phenylalanine, the CDR3 is 16 amino acids long. The entry retains the CDR3 DNA only, 48 bases that are in frame from base 1. This sample was taken from a study of CD8 T cells in ankylosing spondylitis (dated by TCRdb to the late 2010s). Describing the broader study: T cell receptor beta repertoires were profiled in healthy donors and ankylosing spondylitis patients so that disease-linked TCR variants could be found. In total, the full study cohort was made up of some 100 healthy donors and approximately 27 ankylosing spondylitis patients. Peripheral blood samples were taken, and synovial fluid was additionally collected from ankylosing spondylitis patients. Study-level results and caveats: In peripheral blood, the disease-linked clones were found at relatively low frequencies and had a CD8+ phenotype. According to the report, matched synovial fluid samples from ankylosing spondylitis patients were significantly enriched for the disease-linked clones. A TCR beta motif made up of several highly homologous amino acid variants appeared to be characteristic of blood from ankylosing spondylitis patients. Some motif variants were previously reported in synovial fluid and blood of reactive arthritis patients, suggesting common disease-initiation mechanisms.

Data came from an Illumina HiSeq 2500. Quantitative 5'-RACE with molecular barcodes was the method used to prepare the TCR beta libraries. Per the authors' processing: A new computational method based on a probabilistic model of VDJ rearrangement was used to identify disease-linked TCR variants. TCRdb reran the public reads through fastp at Q25 and MiXCR, keeping productive beta chains. Every CDR3 protein is listed once, alongside the most common genes and DNA of its rows. These V and J calls originate from TCRdb's pipeline instead of the authors' own analysis. This sample comprises fewer than 750,000 distinct CDR3 sequences, 19% of them detected only once. The ten largest clones represent 15% to 20% of the sample.

The V and J segments used are TRBV7-9 and TRBJ1-6; no D gene is confidently identified. This sequence originates from a male donor with ankylosing spondylitis. Sequenced input: blood, either unsorted or a sorted T cell fraction (not recorded which). The CDR3 reads CASSLGSGFYNSPLHF. The nucleotides read TGTGCCAGCAGCCTCGGATCGGGGTTCTATAATTCACCCCTCCACTTT.